This T cell receptor (beta chain) was captured in a study of shared clonotypes between healthy human individuals. In the case of this clone: In the same sample, other DNA sequences code for this CDR3.

Here immunoSEQ multiplex PCR was the method, and the copy in TCRdb shows in-frame clones only, minus some. The sample contains 950,000 to 1,300,000 clones, under 80% of which appear only once. The material sequenced was memory CD4+ T cells sorted from blood. Subset defined: CD45RA-negative fraction. The clonotype comes from a young man in good health.

CDR3 nucleotides: TGCGCCAGCAGCTTGGCAGGGCGCGACACCGGGGAGCTGTTTTTT. Its translation: CASSLAGRDTGELFF. The rearrangement joins TRBV5-1 to TRBJ2-2, with a weak D call TRBD1 (5 bases). V lost 0 bases to trimming and J lost 3 bases, with 9 bases between them. The CDR3 consists of 15 residues. Germline CDR1 is SGHRS and CDR2 is YFSETQ.